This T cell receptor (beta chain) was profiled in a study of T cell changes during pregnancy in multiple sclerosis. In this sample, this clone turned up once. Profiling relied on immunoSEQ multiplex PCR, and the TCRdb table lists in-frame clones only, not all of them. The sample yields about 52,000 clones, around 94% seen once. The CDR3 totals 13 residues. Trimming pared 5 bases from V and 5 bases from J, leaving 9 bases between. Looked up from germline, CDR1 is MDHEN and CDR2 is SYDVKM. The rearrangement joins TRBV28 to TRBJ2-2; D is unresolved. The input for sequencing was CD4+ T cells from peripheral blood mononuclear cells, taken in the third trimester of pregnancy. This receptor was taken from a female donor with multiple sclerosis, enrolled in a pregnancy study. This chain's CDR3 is CASSITRTGELFF. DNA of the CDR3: TGTGCCAGCAGTATTACCCGGACCGGGGAGCTGTTTTTT. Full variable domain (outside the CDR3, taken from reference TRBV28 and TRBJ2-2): DVKVTQSSRYLVKRTGEKVFLECVQDMDHENMFWYRQDPGLGLRLIYFSYDVKMKEKGDIPEGYSVSREKKERFSLILESASTNQTSMYLCASSITRTGELFFGEGSRLTVL.